One and the same sample provided the 24 T cell receptor beta chains below, sequenced in a study of T cell responses to AZD1222 COVID-19 vaccine. The method was immunoSEQ multiplex PCR; TCRdb's version includes in-frame clones alone and lacks a portion of them. The sample has 43,000 or so clones; roughly 91% are singletons. The source was peripheral blood, collected 28 days after the second AZD1222 dose. These TCRs come from an adult who received the AZD1222 COVID-19 vaccine.

The chain recombines TRBV7-9 with TRBJ1-2; 7 bases are a match to TRBD1. Germline V gene lookup returns CDR1 SEHNR and CDR2 FQNEAQ (reference sequence). The J segment lost 6 bases and the V segment lost 5 bases, leaving 9 bases of the junction unmatched. The CDR3 extends over 14 amino acids. For the CDR3, the DNA is TGTGCCAGCAGCCGATATACAGGGGAAGATGGCTACACCTTC. It codes for CASSRYTGEDGYTF. The entire variable domain, with the rest obtained from reference TRBV7-9 and TRBJ1-2, is as follows: DTGVSQNPRHKITKRGQNVTFRCDPISEHNRLYWYRQTLGQGPEFLTYFQNEAQLEKSRLLSDRFSAERPKGSFSTLEIQRTEQGDSAMYLCASSRYTGEDGYTFGSGTRLTVV.

This chain links TRBV5-1 with TRBJ2-3, with D possibly matching TRBD2 (6 bases). The CDR3 covers 16 residues. V lost 0 bases to trimming and J lost 0 bases, with 11 bases between them. The germline V gene encodes CDR1 SGHRS and CDR2 YFSETQ. The CDR3 sequence: CASSLGLVASTDTQYF. The CDR3 DNA is TGCGCCAGCAGCTTGGGACTAGTAGCAAGCACAGATACGCAGTATTTT.

The chain employs TRBV30 and TRBJ2-1; tentative D call: TRBD2 (6 bases). This CDR3 region has 11 residues. The V gene's germline CDR1 is GTSNPN and CDR2 SVGIG (reference sequence). The V end was cut by 0 bases, the J end by 15 bases, with 12 bases between. CDR3 in DNA: TGTGCCTGGAGTGTGGGACTTTCTCCGTTCTTC. This encodes CAWSVGLSPFF.

This clone was counted between two and nine times. Written as DNA, the CDR3 is TGTGCCAGCTCACTCGGACAGGGGGGTCAGCCCCAGCATTTT. It codes for CASSLGQGGQPQHF. The chain carries TRBV18 and TRBJ1-5, with 10 bases aligning to TRBD1. Germline V lookup: CDR1 KGHSH, CDR2 LQKENI. This CDR3 is built from 14 residues. J lost 6 bases, V lost 4 bases, and 3 bases had no gene match.

The CDR3 sequence: CATSRAEGWREKLFF. Written as DNA, the CDR3 is TGTGCCACCAGCAGAGCGGAGGGTTGGCGTGAAAAACTGTTTTTT. V usage is TRBV15 and J usage is TRBJ1-4; D ambiguous. The CDR3 has 15 residues. Germline V gene sequence: CDR1 LNHNV, CDR2 YYDKDF (reference sequence). V lost 1 base and J lost 7, with 13 bases in between.

This chain joins TRBV6-6 and TRBJ2-7; D is perhaps TRBD2 (7 bases). The germline V gene encodes CDR1 MNHNY and CDR2 SVGAGI (reference sequence). The ends were cut back, 6 bases at V and 0 bases at J, with 15 bases in the middle. The CDR3 is made up of 15 amino acids. CDR3 DNA sequence: TGTGCCAGCAGGGAGGGGGGGGCCTACTCCTACGAGCAGTACTTC. This translates into CASREGGAYSYEQYF.

CDR3 protein: CTGVPSYNEQFF. For the CDR3, the DNA is TGTACCGGGGTGCCCTCCTACAATGAGCAGTTCTTC. This chain uses TRBV12-3 or TRBV12-4 with TRBJ2-1, with a weak D call TRBD2 (5 bases). The CDR3 totals 12 residues.

The chain has TRBV3-1 (or the pseudogene TRBV3-2) and TRBJ2-5; possibly TRBD2 for D (5 bases). The V gene lost 3 bases and the J gene lost 5 bases, with 7 bases spanning the gap. The CDR3 length is 12 residues. Per germline, CDR1 LGHDT and CDR2 YNNKEL (reference sequence). The DNA of the CDR3 is TGTGCCAGCAGCCAGAGGGATGAGACCCAGTACTTC. Encoded protein: CASSQRDETQYF.

The genes are TRBV4-3 and TRBJ2-7, with TRBD1 as a possible D gene (5 bases). CDR3 length equals 15 residues. Trimming shortened V by 0 bases and J by 5 bases, and 14 bases separated the two germline ends. CDR1 is LGHNA, CDR2 YSLEER, per germline. CDR3 residues: CASSQDRAGNNEQYF. CDR3 DNA sequence: TGCGCCAGCAGCCAAGATCGGGCAGGGAATAACGAGCAGTACTTC.

The chain carries TRBV7-2 and TRBJ1-5; TRBD1 matches at 8 bases. The V gene end was trimmed by 1 base and the J gene end by 4 bases; junction bases not matched to a gene: 3. Germline CDR1 and CDR2: SGHTA and FQGNSA. This CDR3 is 15 amino acids long. CDR3 sequence (DNA): TGTGCCAGCAGCTTAGATACAGGGGGTAATCAGCCCCAGCATTTT. This encodes CASSLDTGGNQPQHF.

V gene TRBV29-1 combines with J gene TRBJ2-7; D is possibly TRBD1 or TRBD2 (7 bases each). This CDR3 is 16 amino acids long. Germline-derived CDR1 and CDR2 are SQVTM and ANQGSEA. Between the trimmed V and J ends, which lost 6 bases and 0 bases, there was a span of 21 bases. CDR3 sequence (DNA): TGCAGCGTCCAGGGGGGGGCCGCCGCGAGCTCCTACGAGCAGTACTTC. Protein: CSVQGGAAASSYEQYF.

The rearrangement joins TRBV7-9 to TRBJ1-1; no firm D call. The germline V gene has CDR1 SEHNR and CDR2 FQNEAQ (reference sequence). CDR3 size: 13 residues. Trimming took off 0 bases at V and 1 base at J, with 3 bases between the two ends. CDR3 sequence reads: CASSLAGNTEAFF. CDR3 nucleotide sequence: TGTGCCAGCAGCTTAGCAGGGAACACTGAAGCTTTCTTT.

This chain connects TRBV5-1 to TRBJ2-3; D is ambiguous. CDR3 length: 13 residues. Per the germline V gene, CDR1 is SGHRS and CDR2 is YFSETQ. Trimming removed 3 bases from V and 0 bases from J, with 5 bases in between. The CDR3: CASSSPSTDTQYF. CDR3 in DNA: TGCGCCAGCAGCTCCCCTAGCACAGATACGCAGTATTTT.

This clone was seen only once. J is TRBJ2-1 and V is TRBV12-3 or TRBV12-4; the match to TRBD1 covers 7 bases. V lost 4 bases to trimming and J lost 13 bases; unmatched junction nucleotides: 4. CDR3 length equals 11 residues. The CDR3 DNA follows: TGTGCCAGCAGTTATACAGGGGCCCAGTTCTTC. It translates to CASSYTGAQFF.

This chain links TRBV7-9 with TRBJ1-1; D uncertain. Trimming pared 7 bases from V and 4 bases from J, leaving 16 bases between. CDR3 length: 14 residues. CDR1 is SEHNR, CDR2 FQNEAQ, per germline (reference sequence). CDR3 loop: CASIQRDLATEAFF. CDR3 nucleotides: TGTGCCAGCATCCAAAGGGATTTGGCCACTGAAGCTTTCTTT.

The J gene is TRBJ1-1, the V gene TRBV7-8, with D maybe TRBD1 (6 bases). The CDR3 is 14 amino acids. The germline gives CDR1 SGHVS, CDR2 FQNEAQ. V was clipped by 3 bases and J by 1 base, with 9 bases between them. The CDR3 region is CASSLNRANTEAFF. CDR3 coding DNA: TGTGCCAGCAGCTTGAACAGGGCGAACACTGAAGCTTTCTTT.

This clone was detected only a few times. The chain recombines TRBV30 with TRBJ1-1, with D unclear. There are 14 residues in the CDR3. Germline V gives CDR1 GTSNPN, CDR2 SVGIG (reference sequence). The V and J ends lost 0 bases and 1 base respectively, with 9 bases between them. CDR3 sequence (DNA): TGTGCCTGGAGTGTCTGGCAGCCGAACACTGAAGCTTTCTTT. Its translation: CAWSVWQPNTEAFF.

J is TRBJ2-4 and V is TRBV7-2; D is possibly TRBD2 (5 bases). The CDR3 runs to 16 residues. Between the trimmed V and J ends, which lost 1 base and 0 bases, there was a span of 10 bases. Germline CDR1 is SGHTA and CDR2 is FQGNSA. DNA for the CDR3: TGTGCCAGCAGCTTAGGAGGGCAAATAGCCAAAAACATTCAGTACTTC. It encodes CASSLGGQIAKNIQYF.

This clone was seen a single time. This chain uses TRBV20-1 with TRBJ1-4; no reliable D call. The germline V gene has CDR1 DFQATT and CDR2 SNEGSKA (reference sequence). This CDR3 region has 14 residues. Trimming removed 3 bases at V and 8 bases at J, with 16 bases between. For the CDR3, the DNA is TGCAGTGCTAGTAAAACAAGGGTGCGGGAAAAACTGTTTTTT. Protein product: CSASKTRVREKLFF.

The chain employs TRBV4-1 and TRBJ1-1, with D perhaps TRBD1 (5 bases). Trimming left V 2 bases short and J 0 bases short, with 13 bases between. Germline CDR1 reads MGHRA; CDR2 reads YSYEKL. The CDR3 extends over 16 amino acids. DNA for the CDR3: TGCGCCAGCAGCCAAATAGGGAGGGGATTGAACACTGAAGCTTTCTTT. Its translation: CASSQIGRGLNTEAFF.

This chain connects TRBV12-5 to TRBJ2-3; the D gene is possibly TRBD1 (6 bases). CDR1 is LGHNT and CDR2 is FRNRAP in the germline V gene. The CDR3 has 20 amino acids. V lost 0 bases to trimming and J lost 0 bases, with 22 bases between them. CDR3 region: CASGLVVGNRAIVSTDTQYF. The CDR3 coding sequence is TGTGCTAGTGGTTTGGTAGTCGGGAACAGGGCTATCGTAAGCACAGATACGCAGTATTTT.

The gene calls are TRBV3-1 (or the pseudogene TRBV3-2) and TRBJ1-1; D uncertain. Germline V CDR1 and CDR2: LGHDT, YNNKEL (reference sequence). The V and J ends lost 1 base and 1 base respectively, with 7 bases between them. The CDR3 length is 14 residues. CDR3: CASSQGLKNTEAFF. The CDR3 coding sequence is TGTGCCAGCAGCCAAGGGCTGAAGAACACTGAAGCTTTCTTT.

The genes are TRBV19 and TRBJ1-5; D unclear. CDR3 length equals 14 residues. Germline V gene sequence: CDR1 LNHDA, CDR2 SQIVND (reference sequence). V was pared by 6 bases and J by 4 bases, with 13 bases between. CDR3 loop: CASRRAGGNQPQHF. CDR3 nucleotides: TGTGCCAGTAGGCGGGCCGGTGGGAATCAGCCCCAGCATTTT.

In this sample, this clone turned up once. The chain joins TRBV12-3 or TRBV12-4 to TRBJ2-2, with 8 bases fitting TRBD1. Trimming took 6 bases from V and 6 from J; bases not matched to a gene: 3. CDR3 length: 13 residues. DNA of the CDR3: TGTGCCAGCAGGGACAGGGAGCCCGGGGAGCTGTTTTTT. Encoded protein: CASRDREPGELFF.